This is a list of T cell receptor beta chains from one sample in a study of response to subunit inactivated influenza vaccine. TCRdb re-called the RT-PCR reads with MiXCR, one entry per CDR3 protein. The repertoire holds 500,000 to 550,000 distinct CDR3 sequences, approximately 22% seen once, with 2.8% in the top ten. These same records also appear under a second study, on T cells expressing NK-cell markers.

Here the sequenced sample was CD4+ T cells sorted from PBMCs, taken roughly 12 days after vaccination. Receptors originate from a man aged 50 or older who received an inactivated influenza vaccine. CDR3s include the opening cysteine and the closing phenylalanine or tryptophan. The order of the fields is V gene, CDR3 length, clone size, D gene, J gene, CDR3 protein, CDR3 DNA. D genes are given only for firm matches. Size is stated for part of the rows, as once, few or many counts, or as a class when the clone is expanded.

V: TRBV4-3
length: 16
size: few
D: TRBD1
J: TRBJ2-2
CDR3: CASSQEVDRDTGELFF
DNA: TGCGCCAGCAGCCAAGAAGTTGACAGGGACACCGGGGAGCTGTTTTTT

V: TRBV10-3
length: 15
size: NA
D: NA
J: TRBJ2-3
CDR3: CAITDPAGSTDTQYF
DNA: TGTGCCATCACGGACCCCGCGGGTAGCACAGATACGCAGTATTTT

V: TRBV6-5
length: 12
size: few
D: TRBD1
J: TRBJ2-7
CDR3: CASKGQGWEQYF
DNA: TGTGCCAGCAAGGGACAGGGGTGGGAGCAGTACTTC

V: TRBV7-9
length: 17
size: once
D: NA
J: TRBJ2-1
CDR3: CASSLGVLAGLGDEQFF
DNA: TGTGCCAGCAGCTTAGGAGTACTAGCCGGCCTTGGCGATGAGCAGTTCTTC

V: TRBV29-1
length: 16
size: NA
D: TRBD1
J: TRBJ2-5
CDR3: CSVSEWGTGIQETQYF
DNA: TGCAGCGTTTCCGAATGGGGGACAGGGATACAAGAGACCCAGTACTTC

V: TRBV18
length: 12
size: few
D: NA
J: TRBJ2-1
CDR3: CASSPGHNEQFF
DNA: TGTGCCAGCTCACCAGGCCACAATGAGCAGTTCTTC

V: TRBV18
length: 13
size: NA
D: NA
J: TRBJ2-3
CDR3: CASSASRSDTQYF
DNA: TGTGCCAGCTCAGCGTCGAGGTCAGATACGCAGTATTTT

V: TRBV20-1
length: 11
size: few
D: NA
J: TRBJ2-1
CDR3: CSATGGYEQFF
DNA: TGCAGTGCTACAGGGGGGTACGAGCAGTTCTTC

V: TRBV20-1
length: 12
size: NA
D: NA
J: TRBJ2-1
CDR3: CSARAGLLEQFF
DNA: TGCAGTGCTAGAGCGGGACTCCTAGAGCAGTTCTTC

V: TRBV6-2/TRBV6-3
length: 16
size: NA
D: TRBD1
J: TRBJ2-7
CDR3: CASSYSGTVYSYEQYF
DNA: TGTGCCAGCAGTTACTCCGGGACAGTATACTCCTACGAGCAGTACTTC

V: TRBV5-1
length: 16
size: few
D: TRBD1
J: TRBJ2-7
CDR3: CASSLSGQGAGYEQYF
DNA: TGCGCCAGCAGCTTGTCCGGGCAGGGGGCAGGATACGAGCAGTACTTC

V: TRBV5-4
length: 15
size: NA
D: NA
J: TRBJ1-2
CDR3: CASSLVAGNKGGYTF
DNA: TGTGCCAGCAGCTTGGTGGCAGGCAATAAAGGTGGCTACACCTTC

V: TRBV5-1
length: 15
size: NA
D: TRBD1
J: TRBJ2-3
CDR3: CASANRGAVPDTQYF
DNA: TGCGCCAGCGCGAACAGGGGCGCAGTCCCAGATACGCAGTATTTT

V: TRBV18
length: 14
size: few
D: NA
J: TRBJ1-2
CDR3: CASSPGTASNGYTF
DNA: TGTGCCAGCTCACCAGGGACGGCATCAAATGGCTACACCTTC

V: TRBV3-1
length: 16
size: NA
D: TRBD1
J: TRBJ2-1
CDR3: CASSQEPGQAYGEQFF
DNA: TGTGCCAGCAGCCAAGAACCGGGACAGGCATATGGTGAGCAGTTCTTC

V: TRBV3-1
length: 17
size: few
D: TRBD2
J: TRBJ2-7
CDR3: CASSQRFTSGGSYEQYF
DNA: TGTGCCAGCAGCCAACGATTTACTAGCGGGGGATCCTACGAGCAGTACTTC

V: TRBV20-1
length: 13
size: few
D: NA
J: TRBJ2-7
CDR3: CSAKGRNSYEQYF
DNA: TGCAGTGCCAAAGGCAGGAACTCCTACGAGCAGTACTTC

V: TRBV27
length: 20
size: few
D: TRBD2
J: TRBJ2-7
CDR3: CASSIRMGLAGDLPNYEQYF
DNA: TGTGCCAGCAGCATAAGGATGGGGTTAGCGGGGGATCTACCTAACTACGAGCAGTACTTC

V: TRBV15
length: 13
size: few
D: NA
J: TRBJ1-2
CDR3: CATSRVGREDYTF
DNA: TGTGCCACCAGCAGAGTAGGGAGGGAAGACTACACCTTC

V: TRBV12-3/TRBV12-4
length: 13
size: NA
D: TRBD2
J: TRBJ2-3
CDR3: CASQTSGTDTQYF
DNA: TGTGCCAGTCAAACTAGCGGCACAGATACGCAGTATTTT

V: TRBV6-1
length: 16
size: NA
D: TRBD2
J: TRBJ2-2
CDR3: CASNVFGTSGTGELFF
DNA: TGTGCCAGCAATGTTTTTGGGACTAGCGGCACCGGGGAGCTGTTTTTT

V: TRBV9
length: 15
size: few
D: NA
J: TRBJ2-3
CDR3: CASSVAGGTFDTQYF
DNA: TGTGCCAGCAGCGTTGCGGGTGGAACTTTTGATACGCAGTATTTT

V: TRBV12-3/TRBV12-4
length: 14
size: few
D: TRBD1
J: TRBJ2-2
CDR3: CASSLTGATGELFF
DNA: TGTGCCAGCAGCTTGACAGGGGCCACCGGGGAGCTGTTTTTT

V: TRBV28
length: 16
size: NA
D: TRBD1
J: TRBJ2-7
CDR3: CASSPVGDRGTYEQYF
DNA: TGTGCCAGCAGTCCGGTCGGAGACAGGGGTACCTACGAGCAGTACTTC

V: TRBV7-2
length: 14
size: NA
D: NA
J: TRBJ2-3
CDR3: CASSFYRPTDTQYF
DNA: TGTGCCAGCAGCTTCTATCGTCCCACAGATACGCAGTATTTT

V: TRBV12-3/TRBV12-4
length: 14
size: few
D: TRBD1
J: TRBJ2-3
CDR3: CASKKTGGPDTQYF
DNA: TGTGCCAGCAAGAAGACAGGGGGCCCAGATACGCAGTATTTT

V: TRBV12-3/TRBV12-4
length: 15
size: many
D: TRBD1
J: TRBJ1-5
CDR3: CASSPRQGAVGPQHF
DNA: TGTGCCAGCAGCCCCCGTCAGGGGGCCGTGGGGCCCCAGCATTTT

V: TRBV5-1
length: 15
size: few
D: NA
J: TRBJ2-1
CDR3: CASSILGPSYNEQFF
DNA: TGCGCCAGCAGCATCCTAGGGCCCTCCTACAATGAGCAGTTCTTC

V: TRBV12-2
length: 17
size: few
D: NA
J: TRBJ2-7
CDR3: CASRFLRWDRDENEQYF
DNA: TGTGCAAGTCGCTTCCTAAGGTGGGACAGGGATGAGAACGAGCAGTACTTC

V: TRBV7-9
length: 15
size: NA
D: NA
J: TRBJ1-4
CDR3: CASRRMGTANEKLFF
DNA: TGTGCCAGTCGAAGGATGGGGACGGCCAATGAAAAACTGTTTTTT

V: TRBV4-2
length: 15
size: NA
D: TRBD2
J: TRBJ2-7
CDR3: CASSQASGTSYEQYF
DNA: TGTGCCAGCAGCCAGGCTAGCGGGACGTCCTACGAGCAGTACTTC

V: TRBV3-1
length: 12
size: many
D: NA
J: TRBJ2-5
CDR3: CASSQFEETQYF
DNA: TGTGCCAGCAGCCAATTTGAAGAGACCCAGTACTTC

V: TRBV7-2
length: 15
size: many
D: NA
J: TRBJ2-4
CDR3: CASSFTYRGGDIQYF
DNA: TGTGCCAGCAGCTTTACCTACAGGGGGGGAGACATTCAGTACTTC

V: TRBV20-1
length: 13
size: few
D: TRBD1
J: TRBJ1-6
CDR3: CSGQGAVNSPLHF
DNA: TGCAGTGGGCAGGGGGCGGTCAATTCACCCCTCCACTTT

V: TRBV7-3
length: 14
size: NA
D: TRBD1
J: TRBJ2-7
CDR3: CASKLDRAAYEQYF
DNA: TGTGCCAGCAAGTTGGACAGGGCGGCCTACGAGCAGTACTTC

V: TRBV5-1
length: 16
size: few
D: NA
J: TRBJ2-2
CDR3: CASSLDGGKGTGELFF
DNA: TGCGCCAGCAGCTTGGACGGCGGGAAAGGCACCGGGGAGCTGTTTTTT